This T cell receptor beta chain was obtained from a study of T cells expressing NK-cell markers. About the study: Underlying the TCR beta repertoires were sorted CD3+CD56+NKG2C+, CD3+CD56+NKG2C- and CD3+CD56-NKG2C+ T cells.

Per the germline V gene, CDR1 is ENHRY and CDR2 is SYGVKD. There are 13 residues in the CDR3. 5'RACE template switching with UMIs generated TCR beta cDNA. Each CDR3 protein gets one entry in TCRdb, which reprocessed the 5' RACE reads and gives no DNA. This sample contains 550,000 to 600,000 distinct CDR3 sequences. The rearrangement links TRBV10-3 to TRBJ2-7; TCRdb proposes TRBD1, but this gene call is untestable without DNA. Specimen: blood T cells: a sorted CD56 or NKG2C T cell subset, CD4+ or CD8+ T cells, or bulk PBMC T cells (not recorded which). This TCR derives from a young man in good health. The CDR3 sequence: CAISDRREYEQYF.